This T cell receptor (beta chain) emerged from a study of cytomegalovirus exposure and HLA in healthy donors. Study findings and constraints: Later on, an analysis showed TCR association rates differing by HLA locus, with DRB1 the most and HLA-C the fewest.

The PCR had 60 Vbeta and 13 Jbeta primers. The assay was immunoSEQ multiplex PCR, and TCRdb's table has in-frame clones only and misses some. The sample consists of under 200,000 clones, roughly 12% of them appearing once. CDR1 and CDR2 (germline): SGDLS, YYNGEE. J was trimmed by 6 bases and V by 0 bases; bases with no gene match: 2. This CDR3 region has 13 residues. Points on this clone: Antigen specificity is unknown.

The chain is built from TRBV9 and TRBJ2-7; 8 bases are shared with TRBD1. The sequence was collected from a man between 45 and 60 years old in good health and CMV-seropositive. The specimen was PBMCs. Written as DNA, the CDR3 is TGTGCCAGCAGCGTAGCTACAGGGGGCGAGCAGTACGTC. Translating gives CASSVATGGEQYV.